Shown below are 6 T cell receptor beta chains from a single sample sequenced in a study of T cell clones after liver transplantation. Produced via immunoSEQ multiplex PCR; TCRdb's table is partial and in-frame only. Found here are some 70,000 clones, roughly 90% of them singletons; the top ten hold approximately 2.4%. The sequencing here drew on CD4+ T cells from blood, taken before liver transplant. The receptors stem from a human donor who received a liver transplant.

The chain couples TRBV15 to TRBJ2-2; perhaps D is TRBD1 or TRBD2 (5 bases each). The germline gives CDR1 LNHNV, CDR2 YYDKDF (reference sequence). The V end was cut by 0 bases, the J end by 4 bases, with 15 bases between. The CDR3 loop spans 17 amino acids. CDR3 sequence: CATSRDQVARGTGELFF. For the CDR3, the DNA is TGTGCCACCAGCAGAGATCAAGTCGCGAGGGGCACCGGGGAGCTGTTTTTT.

This chain links TRBV19 with TRBJ2-1; D possibly matches TRBD1 or TRBD2 (5 bases each). The CDR3 extends over 14 amino acids. Germline CDR1 and CDR2: LNHDA and SQIVND (reference sequence). V lost 3 bases and J lost 4, with 10 bases in between. The CDR3 loop reads CASSISWGYNEQFF. The CDR3 DNA reads as TGTGCCAGTAGTATTTCCTGGGGGTACAATGAGCAGTTCTTC.

This clone has a single count. This sequence joins TRBV6-5 and TRBJ1-5; the D is unclear. This CDR3 region has 15 residues. V was shortened by 2 bases and J by 0 bases, with 8 bases between the two germline ends. Germline V gene sequence: CDR1 MNHEY, CDR2 SVGAGI. The CDR3 DNA reads as TGTGCCAGCAGTTACGGCCGCCCTAGCAATCAGCCCCAGCATTTT. Protein: CASSYGRPSNQPQHF.

This chain uses TRBV29-1 with TRBJ2-7; D might be TRBD1 (6 bases). Germline V gene lookup returns CDR1 SQVTM and CDR2 ANQGSEA. Between the trimmed V and J ends, which lost 7 bases and 3 bases, there was a span of 13 bases. The CDR3 spans 12 residues. CDR3 in DNA: TGCAGCGCCCAACAGGGAATCTACGAGCAGTACTTC. Translated, it gives CSAQQGIYEQYF.

The chain combines TRBV18 with TRBJ1-3; perhaps TRBD1 as D (5 bases). CDR1 KGHSH and CDR2 LQKENI come from the germline V gene. The CDR3 is made up of 16 amino acids. The germline V and J ends were trimmed by 6 bases and 0 bases, with 15 bases remaining between them. The CDR3 spells CASSPRQTSSGNTIYF. As DNA, the CDR3 is TGTGCCAGCTCGCCGAGACAGACTTCCTCTGGAAACACCATATATTTT.

This chain links TRBV7-8 with TRBJ2-4; 7 bases match TRBD1. The CDR3 covers 20 residues. The V gene's germline CDR1 is SGHVS and CDR2 FQNEAQ. Trimming cost V 4 bases and J 2 bases; bases outside gene matches: 20. CDR3 sequence: CASSSPSRQGVYGSKNIQYF. CDR3 coding DNA: TGTGCCAGCAGCTCCCCCTCAAGACAGGGCGTATATGGGTCCAAAAACATTCAGTACTTC.